Listed here are 15 T cell receptor beta chains from one sample, sequenced in a study of Ad26.COV2.S vaccination and SARS-CoV-2 variants. The treatment: 15 to 20 received Ad26.COV2.S at low or high dose, single or two shots; 5 received placebo; per-sample allocation not given. Day 63 following the first vaccine or placebo injection was when the samples were taken. Only in-frame clones appear in the TCRdb table, and some are missing; sequencing was by immunoSEQ multiplex PCR. There are some 460,000 clones in the sample; approximately 90% occur only once, and around 1.8% lies in the top ten. The sample was peripheral blood, taken in a trial of Ad26.COV2.S vaccine versus placebo. These receptors were collected from a person between 18 and 60 years old who received the Ad26.COV2.S COVID-19 vaccine or a placebo.

The chain couples TRBV6-6 to TRBJ2-5, with 9 bases that match TRBD2. The trim removed 6 bases at V and 5 bases at J, leaving 10 bases unmatched. Germline CDR1 is MNHNY and CDR2 is SVGAGI (reference sequence). This CDR3 comprises 15 residues. The CDR3 sequence: CASRDIAGVKETQYF. CDR3 DNA: TGTGCCAGCAGGGATATAGCGGGAGTGAAGGAGACCCAGTACTTC.

The V and J genes are TRBV7-2 and TRBJ2-4; 9 bases align to TRBD2. V shed 3 bases, J shed 12 bases, and the junction held 12 bases outside the gene matches. Germline CDR1 SGHTA, CDR2 FQGNSA. The CDR3 is made up of 15 amino acids. This CDR3 reads CASSFAGGRPNRQYF. In DNA, the CDR3 is TGTGCCAGCAGCTTCGCGGGGGGGCGCCCAAATCGTCAGTACTTC.

V is TRBV7-3 and J is TRBJ2-1; D unresolved. The CDR3 covers 15 residues. Trimming shortened V by 5 bases and J by 7 bases, and 18 bases separated the two germline ends. Germline CDR1 reads SGHTA; CDR2 reads FQGTGA. The CDR3 region is CASSPHPTRGNEQFF. CDR3 coding DNA: TGTGCCAGCAGCCCGCACCCTACTCGTGGGAATGAGCAGTTCTTC.

The V and J genes are TRBV5-8 and TRBJ2-2; 8 nucleotides align to TRBD1. Germline loops: CDR1 SGHTS, CDR2 YDEGEE. The CDR3 is made up of 14 amino acids. J gave up 7 bases and V 4 bases, and 6 bases lay outside the gene matches. CDR3 in amino acids: CASSPGQGVGELFF. The CDR3 nucleotides are TGTGCCAGCAGCCCAGGACAGGGCGTCGGGGAGCTGTTTTTT.

V gene TRBV6-1 combines with J gene TRBJ2-5; TRBD2 aligns across 8 bases. There are 16 residues in the CDR3. Germline assignment: CDR1 MNHNS and CDR2 SASEGT. V was pared by 4 bases and J by 1 base, with 8 bases of the junction left unmatched. The CDR3 DNA follows: TGTGCCAGCAGTGTAACACTAGCGGTCCCCCAAGAGACCCAGTACTTC. Encoded protein: CASSVTLAVPQETQYF.

V gene TRBV4-2 combines with J gene TRBJ1-2; possible D gene TRBD1, 5 bases. Germline V gene sequence: CDR1 LGHNA, CDR2 YNFKEQ. This CDR3 spans 15 amino acids. Trimming removed 0 bases at V and 7 bases at J, with 15 bases between. Here the CDR3 DNA reads TGTGCCAGCAGCCAAGATGGCGGGGGATCCCGTGGCTACACCTTC. It codes for CASSQDGGGSRGYTF.

V is TRBV24-1 and J is TRBJ2-1, with D perhaps being TRBD1 or TRBD2 (6 bases each). Trimming stripped 0 bases from V and 4 bases from J, with 9 bases between. CDR1 is KGHDR and CDR2 is SFDVKD in the germline V gene. The CDR3 sequence is 15 residues long. CDR3 bases: TGTGCCACCAGTGATTTGACAGGGACTTACAATGAGCAGTTCTTC. This sequence encodes CATSDLTGTYNEQFF.

The gene calls are TRBV6-5 and TRBJ2-7, with D tentatively TRBD1 (6 bases). V was cut by 2 bases and J by 5 bases, with 10 bases left in between. The CDR3 spans 13 residues. Per the germline V gene, CDR1 is MNHEY and CDR2 is SVGAGI. CDR3 protein: CASSYGTRHEQYF. For the CDR3, the DNA is TGTGCCAGCAGTTACGGGACACGCCACGAGCAGTACTTC.

The V gene is TRBV5-1, the J gene TRBJ2-5; TRBD1 agrees at 11 bases. Germline-derived CDR1 and CDR2 are SGHRS and YFSETQ. Trimming at V came to 4 bases and at J to 1 base, leaving 12 bases not matched to a gene. The CDR3 loop spans 18 amino acids. The CDR3 nucleotides read TGCGCCAGCAGCCTTCCACTTACCGGGACAGGGGGCCAAGAGACCCAGTACTTC. Its translation is CASSLPLTGTGGQETQYF.

This chain links TRBV5-5 with TRBJ1-4; a possible D gene is TRBD1 (6 bases). Germline V gives CDR1 SGHKS, CDR2 YYEKEE (reference sequence). The germline V and J ends were trimmed by 3 bases and 4 bases, with 16 bases remaining between them. This CDR3 is built from 16 residues. Here the CDR3 reads CASSSGRGTFNEKLFF. In nucleotides, the CDR3 is TGTGCCAGCAGCTCAGGGAGGGGGACCTTTAATGAAAAACTGTTTTTT.

The chain employs TRBV7-8 and TRBJ2-3; D gene unclear. The CDR3 is 13 residues long. V lost 2 bases, J lost 5 bases, and 8 bases lay in between. Germline lookup yields CDR1 SGHVS and CDR2 FQNEAQ. CDR3 sequence reads: CASSLRLGDTQYF. The DNA for the CDR3 is TGTGCCAGCAGCTTAAGACTCGGAGATACGCAGTATTTT.

DNA of the CDR3: TGTGCCAGCTCGCAGACAGCTTCCTACGAGCAGTACTTC. Translating gives CASSQTASYEQYF. This rearrangement joins TRBV18 to TRBJ2-7; perhaps TRBD1 as D (5 bases). V was cut by 6 bases and J by 1 base, with 10 bases left in between. The CDR3 extends over 13 amino acids. Germline assignment: CDR1 KGHSH and CDR2 LQKENI. The whole variable domain, filled in from reference TRBV18 and TRBJ2-7, reads NAGVMQNPRHLVRRRGQEARLRCSPMKGHSHVYWYRQLPEEGLKFMVYLQKENIIDESGMPKERFSAEFPKEGPSILRIQQVVRGDSAAYFCASSQTASYEQYFGPGTRLTVT.

This sequence joins TRBV6-5 and TRBJ2-1; D tentatively reads TRBD1 or TRBD2 (5 bases each). The CDR3 contains 14 residues. V lost 7 bases, J lost 8 bases, and 18 bases lay in between. Germline CDR1 is MNHEY and CDR2 is SVGAGI. This chain's CDR3 is CASKGFGARDEQFF. The CDR3 DNA is TGTGCCAGCAAGGGGTTCGGGGCTAGAGATGAGCAGTTCTTC.

This clone is a singleton in its sample. The CDR3 DNA reads TGTGCCAGCAGCTCGGGACTAGACAATGAGCAGTTCTTC. Translating gives CASSSGLDNEQFF. The V call is TRBV7-6, the J call TRBJ2-1, with 8 positions matching TRBD2. This CDR3 is 13 amino acids long. V trimming: 4 bases; J trimming: 5 bases; junction bases outside the gene matches: 1. Germline CDR1 and CDR2: SGHVS and FNYEAQ.

This rearrangement joins TRBV7-2 to TRBJ2-3; no firm D call. V gave up 4 bases and J gave up 0 bases, with 2 bases separating them. This CDR3 is 12 amino acids long. Germline V gives CDR1 SGHTA, CDR2 FQGNSA. CDR3 sequence: CASSYSTDTQYF. CDR3 bases: TGTGCCAGCAGCTATAGCACAGATACGCAGTATTTT.